One TCR beta chain is described in this entry. Its target is unknown. This CDR3 is 14 amino acids long. Germline loops: CDR1 MDHEN, CDR2 SYDVKM. Unmatched junction bases numbered 7, after V lost 7 bases and J lost 3 bases. This record belongs to a study of cytomegalovirus exposure and HLA in healthy donors. Study-level information: Among 150 million to 200 million T cells, an earlier analysis found roughly 110 million unique TCR beta sequences. Study-wide findings and caveats: TCR beta chains numbering some 160 were designated cytomegalovirus-associated.

Vbeta (60) and Jbeta (13) primers were used in the PCR. The method was immunoSEQ multiplex PCR; TCRdb's version includes in-frame clones alone and lacks a portion of them. Here the sample spans approximately 150,000 clones, 82% being singletons. Sequencing used PBMCs. This chain uses TRBV28 with TRBJ1-1; TRBD1 matches 8 bases. The sequence was collected from a male donor in good health and CMV-seronegative. The CDR3 DNA sequence: TGTGCCAGCAACAGGGGGTCATGGGACACTGAAGCTTTCTTT. Translation: CASNRGSWDTEAFF. The entire variable domain, with the rest obtained from reference TRBV28 and TRBJ1-1, is as follows: DVKVTQSSRYLVKRTGEKVFLECVQDMDHENMFWYRQDPGLGLRLIYFSYDVKMKEKGDIPEGYSVSREKKERFSLILESASTNQTSMYLCASNRGSWDTEAFFGQGTRLTVV.